This T cell receptor (beta chain) was captured by sequencing in a study of T cells in Graves' hyperthyroidism and ophthalmopathy. Study information: At initial diagnosis, before any treatment had begun, peripheral blood was obtained. Study-level results: Blood shared most expanded thyroid clonotypes above 0.001.

The PBMCs were taken from roughly 9.3 ml of fresh peripheral blood. Using RNA transcripts as the source, TCR beta CDR3 regions were amplified. First-round RT-PCR of the TCR CDR3 relied on the HTBI primer set. MiXCR, run by TCRdb on the multiplex PCR reads, gives a single entry per CDR3 protein. The table includes under 750,000 distinct CDR3 sequences, roughly a sixth detected once. This clonotype has a count of ten or more. Its antigen is not identified. The CDR3 extends over 13 amino acids. V gave up 6 bases and J gave up 5 bases; unmatched junction bases: 6. CDR1 SNHLY and CDR2 FYNNEI come from the germline V gene.

The chain combines TRBV2 with TRBJ1-1; 7 positions match TRBD1. The TCR originated in a woman between 45 and 65 years old with Graves' hyperthyroidism that later progressed to Graves' ophthalmopathy. Material for sequencing was blood. The CDR3 is CASRTDRLTEAFF. DNA for the CDR3: TGTGCCAGCAGGACGGACAGGCTGACTGAAGCTTTCTTT.